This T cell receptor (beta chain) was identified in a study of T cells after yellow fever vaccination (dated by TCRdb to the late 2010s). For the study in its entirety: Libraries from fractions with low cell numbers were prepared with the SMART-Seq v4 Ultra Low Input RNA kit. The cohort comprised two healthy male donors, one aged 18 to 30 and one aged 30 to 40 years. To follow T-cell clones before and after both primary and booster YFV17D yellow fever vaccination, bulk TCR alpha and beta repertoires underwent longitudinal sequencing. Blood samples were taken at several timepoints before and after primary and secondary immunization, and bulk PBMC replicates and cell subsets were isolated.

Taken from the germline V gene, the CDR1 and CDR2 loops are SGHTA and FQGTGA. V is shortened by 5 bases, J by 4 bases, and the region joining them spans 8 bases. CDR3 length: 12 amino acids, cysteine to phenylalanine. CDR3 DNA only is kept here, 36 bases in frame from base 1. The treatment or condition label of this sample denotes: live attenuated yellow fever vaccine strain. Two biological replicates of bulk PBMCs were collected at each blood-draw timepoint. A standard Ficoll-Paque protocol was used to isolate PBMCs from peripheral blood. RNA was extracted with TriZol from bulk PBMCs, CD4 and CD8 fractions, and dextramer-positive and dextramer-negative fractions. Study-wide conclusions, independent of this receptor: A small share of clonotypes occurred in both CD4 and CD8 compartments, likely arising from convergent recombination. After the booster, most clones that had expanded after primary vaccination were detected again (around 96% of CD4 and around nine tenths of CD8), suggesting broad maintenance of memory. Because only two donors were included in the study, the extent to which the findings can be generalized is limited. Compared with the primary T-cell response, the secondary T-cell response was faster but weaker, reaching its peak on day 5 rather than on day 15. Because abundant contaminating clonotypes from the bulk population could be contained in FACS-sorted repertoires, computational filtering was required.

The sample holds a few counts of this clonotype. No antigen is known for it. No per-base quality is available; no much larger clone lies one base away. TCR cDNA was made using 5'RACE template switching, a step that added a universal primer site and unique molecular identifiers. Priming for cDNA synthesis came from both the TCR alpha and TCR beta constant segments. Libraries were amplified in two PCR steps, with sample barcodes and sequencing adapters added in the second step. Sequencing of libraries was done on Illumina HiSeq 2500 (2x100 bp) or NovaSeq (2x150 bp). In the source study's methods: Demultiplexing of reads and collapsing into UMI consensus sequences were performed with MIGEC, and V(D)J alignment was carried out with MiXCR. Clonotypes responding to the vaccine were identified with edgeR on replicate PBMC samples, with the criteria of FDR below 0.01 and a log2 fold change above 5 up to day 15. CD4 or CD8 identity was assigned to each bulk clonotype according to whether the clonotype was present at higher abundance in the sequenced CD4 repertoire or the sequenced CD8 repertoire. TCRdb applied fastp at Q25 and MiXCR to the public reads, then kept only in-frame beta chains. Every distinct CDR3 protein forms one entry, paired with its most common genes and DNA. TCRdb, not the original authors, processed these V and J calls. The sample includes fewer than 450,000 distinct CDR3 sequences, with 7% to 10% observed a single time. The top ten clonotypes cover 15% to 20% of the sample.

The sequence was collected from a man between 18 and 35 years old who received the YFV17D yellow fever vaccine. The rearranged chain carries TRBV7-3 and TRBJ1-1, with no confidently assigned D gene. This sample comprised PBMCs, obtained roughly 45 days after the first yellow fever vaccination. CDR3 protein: CASSGYLTEAFF. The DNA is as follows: TGTGCCAGCAGCGGGTATCTCACTGAAGCTTTCTTT.